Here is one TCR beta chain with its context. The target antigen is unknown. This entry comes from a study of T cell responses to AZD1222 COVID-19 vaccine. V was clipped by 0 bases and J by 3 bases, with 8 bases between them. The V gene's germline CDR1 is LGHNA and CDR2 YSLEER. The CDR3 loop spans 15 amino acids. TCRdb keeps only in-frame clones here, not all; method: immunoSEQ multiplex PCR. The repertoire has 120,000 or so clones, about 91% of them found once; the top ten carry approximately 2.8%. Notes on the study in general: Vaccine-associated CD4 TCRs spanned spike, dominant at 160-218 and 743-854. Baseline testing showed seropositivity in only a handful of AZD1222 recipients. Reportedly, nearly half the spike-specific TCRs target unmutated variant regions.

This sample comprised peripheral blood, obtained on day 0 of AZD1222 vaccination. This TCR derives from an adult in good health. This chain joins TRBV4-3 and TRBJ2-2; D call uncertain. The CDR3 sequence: CASSQEGSYTGELFF. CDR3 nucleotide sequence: TGCGCCAGCAGCCAAGAGGGGTCGTACACCGGGGAGCTGTTTTTT.